The subject of this entry is one T cell receptor (beta chain). The germline V gene encodes CDR1 SGHVS and CDR2 FQNEAQ. The trim removed 4 bases at V and 7 bases at J, leaving 11 bases unmatched. The CDR3 consists of 16 residues. The data stem from a study of blood T cell repertoires in COVID-19. Study details: The United States, Italy and Spain supplied acute and convalescent COVID-19 samples. The analysed material was cDNA or gDNA that came from T cells, B-cell-depleted T cells, or PBMCs.

In the authors' methods: It was from reference gene primer amplification that nucleated cell counts were estimated. Assay: immunoSEQ multiplex PCR; the TCRdb copy retains only in-frame clones and omits some. V and J calls and clone size are those listed in that table; D and trimming were worked out from the DNA. Among 250,000 to 350,000 clones listed, about 89% were seen once. V is TRBV7-8 and J is TRBJ2-1; 9 nucleotides match TRBD1. The clonotype was recovered from a woman aged 60-70 years with acute or convalescent COVID-19. Sequenced: peripheral blood. The CDR3 here is CASSYWGGDRVNEQFF. DNA of the CDR3: TGTGCCAGCAGCTATTGGGGGGGGGACAGGGTGAATGAGCAGTTCTTC.